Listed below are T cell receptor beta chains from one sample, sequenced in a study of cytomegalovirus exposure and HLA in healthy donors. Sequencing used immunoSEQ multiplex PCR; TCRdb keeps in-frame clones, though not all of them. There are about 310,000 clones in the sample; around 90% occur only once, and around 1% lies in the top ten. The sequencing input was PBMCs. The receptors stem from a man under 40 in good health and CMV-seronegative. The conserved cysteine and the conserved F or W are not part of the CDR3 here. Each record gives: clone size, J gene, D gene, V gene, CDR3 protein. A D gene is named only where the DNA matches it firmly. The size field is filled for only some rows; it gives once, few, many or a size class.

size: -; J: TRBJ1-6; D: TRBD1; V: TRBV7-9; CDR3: ASSLDRGNSPLH
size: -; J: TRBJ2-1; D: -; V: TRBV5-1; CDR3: ASSFGQSYNEQF
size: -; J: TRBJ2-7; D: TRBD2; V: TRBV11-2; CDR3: ASSLVAGSSYEQY
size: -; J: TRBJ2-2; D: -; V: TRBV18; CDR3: ASSPRPPGDTGELF
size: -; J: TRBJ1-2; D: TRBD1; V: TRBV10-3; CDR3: AISEQGQGYYGYT
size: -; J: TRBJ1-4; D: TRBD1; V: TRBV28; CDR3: ASSPRTGGSEKLF
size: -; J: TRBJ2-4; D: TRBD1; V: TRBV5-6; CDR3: ASSGGQGSGGNIQY
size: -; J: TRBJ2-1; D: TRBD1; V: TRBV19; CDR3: ASSTTGPYNEQF
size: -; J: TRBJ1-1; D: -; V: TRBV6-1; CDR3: ASSDGQSDGGTEAF
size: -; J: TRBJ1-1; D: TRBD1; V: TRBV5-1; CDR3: ASSDRTGGYTEAF
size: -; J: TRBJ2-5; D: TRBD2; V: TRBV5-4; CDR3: ASSPGLESIRETQY
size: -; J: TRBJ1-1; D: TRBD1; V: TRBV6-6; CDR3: ASSHGTGKSTEAF
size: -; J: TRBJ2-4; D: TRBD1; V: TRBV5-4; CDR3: ASSQRGQGEDLTKNIQY
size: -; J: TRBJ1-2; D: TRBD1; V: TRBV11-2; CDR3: ASSPQGASGAGGYT
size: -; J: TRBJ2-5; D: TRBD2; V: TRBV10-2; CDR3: ASSPSGGGETQY
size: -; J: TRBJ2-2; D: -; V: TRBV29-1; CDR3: SFSDWGSTGELF
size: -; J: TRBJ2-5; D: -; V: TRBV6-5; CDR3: ASSYSGTQETQY
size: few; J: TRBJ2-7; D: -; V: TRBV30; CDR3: AWSMASGYEQY
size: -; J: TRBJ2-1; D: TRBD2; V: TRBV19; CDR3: ASSRLAGNQRYNEQF
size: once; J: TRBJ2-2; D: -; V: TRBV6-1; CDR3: ASSEGQNTGELF
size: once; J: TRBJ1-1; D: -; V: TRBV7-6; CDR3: ASSLDVRNTEAF
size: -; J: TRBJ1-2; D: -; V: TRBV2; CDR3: ASSTLQEYYGYT
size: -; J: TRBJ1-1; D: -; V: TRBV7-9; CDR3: ASSRGPTNTEAF
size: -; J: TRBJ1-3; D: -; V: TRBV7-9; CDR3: ASTQISGNTIY
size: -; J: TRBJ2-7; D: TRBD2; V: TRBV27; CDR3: ASSSLGGIGEQY
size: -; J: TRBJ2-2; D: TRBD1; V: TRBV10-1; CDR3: ASSDVVGQGNTGELF
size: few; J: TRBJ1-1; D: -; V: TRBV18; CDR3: ASSPSSGNTEAF
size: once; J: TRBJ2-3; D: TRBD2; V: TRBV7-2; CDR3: ASSSGLAEATQY
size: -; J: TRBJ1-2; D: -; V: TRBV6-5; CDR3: ASSNGATNYGYT
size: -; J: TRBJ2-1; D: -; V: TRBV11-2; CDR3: ASSLVTGHNNEQF
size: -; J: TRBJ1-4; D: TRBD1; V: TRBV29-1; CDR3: SVDTGGSGEKLF
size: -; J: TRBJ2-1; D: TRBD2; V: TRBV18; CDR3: ASSATSGGREF
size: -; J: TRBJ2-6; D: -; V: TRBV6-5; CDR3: ASMPGGGGANVLT
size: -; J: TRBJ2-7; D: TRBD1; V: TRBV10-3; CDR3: AISGTGVFEQY
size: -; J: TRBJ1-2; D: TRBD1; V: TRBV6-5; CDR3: ASRTGGGYGYT
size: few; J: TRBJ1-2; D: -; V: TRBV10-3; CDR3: AISESAIANYGYT
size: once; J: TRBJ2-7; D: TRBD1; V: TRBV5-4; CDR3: ASSFLGQGAWNEQY
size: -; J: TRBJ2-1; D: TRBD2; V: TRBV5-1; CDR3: ASSYSGGGSEQF
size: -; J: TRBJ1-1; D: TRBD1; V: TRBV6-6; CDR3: ASSYYQGATEAF
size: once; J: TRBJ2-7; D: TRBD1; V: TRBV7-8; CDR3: ASSRPGQYYEQY
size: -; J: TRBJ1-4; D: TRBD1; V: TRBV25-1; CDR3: ASSEPKTGGNEKLF
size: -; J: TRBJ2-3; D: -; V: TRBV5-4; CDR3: ASSLAPRASSTDTQY
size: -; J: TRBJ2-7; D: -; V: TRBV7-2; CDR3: ASSLAPQGYEQY
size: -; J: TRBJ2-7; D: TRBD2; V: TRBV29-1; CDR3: SVAPLAPKRGPTYEQY
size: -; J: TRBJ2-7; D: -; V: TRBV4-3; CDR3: ASSQDAGRSYEQY
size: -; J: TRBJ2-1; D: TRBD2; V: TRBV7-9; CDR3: ASSSDPPSSGGHLGF
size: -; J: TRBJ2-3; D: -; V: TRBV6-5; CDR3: ASSYSTVADTQY
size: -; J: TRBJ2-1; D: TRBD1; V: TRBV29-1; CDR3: SVEDYEAGTGNYNEQF
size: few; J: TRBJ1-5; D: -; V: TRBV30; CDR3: AWNRGLDQPQH
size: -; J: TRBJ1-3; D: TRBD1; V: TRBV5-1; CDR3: ASSLDGRGTGNTIY